These T cell receptor beta chains were read from a single sample in a study of T cells in Graves' hyperthyroidism and ophthalmopathy. TCRdb re-analysed the multiplex PCR reads in MiXCR, keeping a single row per CDR3 protein. The data show about 360,000 distinct CDR3 sequences, less than 15% seen once. The sequenced material came from blood. These receptors were taken from a woman between 18 and 29 years old with Graves' hyperthyroidism. CDR3s leave out the opening cysteine and the closing phenylalanine or tryptophan.

V gene	J gene	CDR3 protein
TRBV28	TRBJ1-1	ASGRGADEAF
TRBV10-3	TRBJ1-6	AIGQGRSPLH
TRBV3-1	TRBJ1-1	ASSQDGGFPNTEAF
TRBV6-2/TRBV6-3	TRBJ1-1	ASSTPRWQLNTEAF
TRBV12-3/TRBV12-4	TRBJ1-5	ASSPTNDQPQH
TRBV19	TRBJ2-1	GSGGPNHNEQF
TRBV29-1	TRBJ2-7	SVQGALYEQY
TRBV20-1	TRBJ2-1	SATKPPSGNEQF
TRBV15	TRBJ1-5	ATSRDLGSNQPQH
TRBV18	TRBJ2-1	ASSPGAGTSRYNEQF
TRBV18	TRBJ1-2	ASSRGTGGYDYGYT
TRBV11-2	TRBJ1-1	ASSLSAADTHEAF
TRBV24-1	TRBJ2-7	ATSDSGEQY
TRBV19	TRBJ1-2	ASRLQAKGGYT
TRBV5-1	TRBJ2-5	ASQIPAGEETQY
TRBV7-8	TRBJ2-3	ASREEGTTDTQY
TRBV2	TRBJ1-5	ASSATNQPQH
TRBV7-9	TRBJ2-7	ASSPAGTSGRAPYEQY
TRBV6-2/TRBV6-3	TRBJ2-7	ASSYSWWEQY
TRBV29-1	TRBJ1-2	SVERGNPNYGYT
TRBV3-1	TRBJ1-6	ASSQEQGNSPLH
TRBV18	TRBJ1-1	ASSGMRNTEAF
TRBV20-1	TRBJ2-7	SARDPGRAGSYEQY
TRBV5-1	TRBJ2-3	ASSVGDHPSTDTQY
TRBV29-1	TRBJ1-1	SVEDPGRDTEAF
TRBV5-1	TRBJ1-4	ASSLERAGSTNEKLF
TRBV29-1	TRBJ2-7	SGGWGRSSYEQY
TRBV28	TRBJ1-2	ASCLGQGLYGYT
TRBV2	TRBJ1-5	ASRAGQSNQPQH
TRBV6-6	TRBJ1-5	ASSYSSSNQPQH
TRBV20-1	TRBJ1-2	SVRTGGYGYT
TRBV13	TRBJ2-1	ASTRQGAVGNEQF
TRBV28	TRBJ1-5	ATHEINPGGNQPQH
TRBV9	TRBJ2-2	ASSSNRDRGTGELF
TRBV3-1	TRBJ2-7	ASSHASTTSGVRHEQY
TRBV19	TRBJ1-1	ASSKNTEAF
TRBV7-6	TRBJ2-2	ASSWANTGELF
TRBV6-1	TRBJ2-2	ATRSERLGTGELF
TRBV4-2	TRBJ2-3	ASSPGGDTQY
TRBV7-9	TRBJ1-2	ASSTGTVFRGYT
TRBV20-1	TRBJ1-5	SARPVTGNNQPQH
TRBV28	TRBJ1-5	ASSLGAQPQH
TRBV6-5	TRBJ2-6	ASSYYVGLAGSSGANVLT
TRBV2	TRBJ2-1	ASSATSGPRGGEQF
TRBV18	TRBJ2-7	ASSPTGTAPVEQY
TRBV19	TRBJ2-7	ASSPRTQTDEQY
TRBV20-1	TRBJ1-1	SARPAGLAEAF
TRBV25-1	TRBJ2-7	ASSEAQAYSYEQY
TRBV5-6	TRBJ2-7	ASSTLDRDGNEQY
TRBV4-1	TRBJ1-1	ASSQDWGAAPGEAF